The next 7 T cell receptor beta chains were all read from a single sample in a study of OX40 agonist ivuxolimab in advanced cancers. Profiling relied on immunoSEQ multiplex PCR, and the TCRdb table lists in-frame clones only, not all of them. The sample consists of some 52,000 clones, 94% of them appearing once. The material was CD4+ or CD8+ T cells sorted from blood, obtained in a trial of the OX40 agonist ivuxolimab. Source of these receptors: an adult with an advanced solid tumor such as melanoma, head and neck, liver or kidney cancer.

The chain has TRBV7-3 and TRBJ2-1, with TRBD1 matching 7 bases. V lost 3 bases to trimming and J lost 5 bases; unmatched junction nucleotides: 7. This CDR3 region has 15 residues. Per the germline V gene, CDR1 is SGHTA and CDR2 is FQGTGA. The CDR3 reads CASSFGTVPNNEQFF. DNA of the CDR3: TGTGCCAGCAGCTTCGGGACAGTCCCGAACAATGAGCAGTTCTTC.

In this sample, this clone turned up a few times. The CDR3, as DNA: TGTGCCAGCATCGGCTCGACCTACGAGCAGTACTTC. This gives the protein CASIGSTYEQYF. The J gene is TRBJ2-7, the V gene TRBV6-5, with D uncertain. The CDR3 has 12 residues. The ends were cut back, 7 bases at V and 2 bases at J, with 9 bases in the middle. Looked up from germline, CDR1 is MNHEY and CDR2 is SVGAGI.

The rearrangement links TRBV19 to TRBJ2-7, with a weak D call TRBD1 (7 bases). From germline, CDR1 is LNHDA and CDR2 SQIVND (reference sequence). The CDR3 runs to 15 residues. V lost 3 bases to trimming and J lost 0 bases, with 12 bases between them. CDR3 in amino acids: CASSIQGGGSYEQYF. Written as DNA, the CDR3 is TGTGCCAGTAGTATCCAGGGGGGAGGCTCCTACGAGCAGTACTTC.

This rearrangement joins TRBV19 to TRBJ1-2; D gene unclear. Germline CDR1 reads LNHDA; CDR2 reads SQIVND (reference sequence). Trimming left V 6 bases short and J 4 bases short, with 12 bases between. This CDR3 region has 13 residues. CDR3 nucleotide sequence: TGTGCCAGTAGCCCACTATCAGGCTATGGCTACACCTTC. As protein: CASSPLSGYGYTF. Full variable domain (outside the CDR3, taken from reference TRBV19 and TRBJ1-2): DGGITQSPKYLFRKEGQNVTLSCEQNLNHDAMYWYRQDPGQGLRLIYYSQIVNDFQKGDIAEGYSVSREKKESFPLTVTSAQKNPTAFYLCASSPLSGYGYTFGSGTRLTVV.

The chain carries TRBV6-4 and TRBJ2-7; D gene uncertain. The CDR3 is 11 residues long. The V and J ends lost 3 bases and 4 bases respectively, with 4 bases between them. Germline lookup yields CDR1 MRHNA and CDR2 SNTAGT. The CDR3 DNA reads as TGTGCCAGCAGTGAGGGTTACGAGCAGTACTTC. It yields the protein CASSEGYEQYF.

The chain employs TRBV4-1 and TRBJ2-1; D ambiguous. The CDR3 sequence is 14 residues long. Germline values: CDR1 MGHRA, CDR2 YSYEKL. The V end lost 0 bases, the J end lost 7 bases, and 10 bases lay between the germline ends. CDR3 in DNA: TGCGCCAGCAGCCAAGATCCGGCCCCAAATGAGCAGTTCTTC. It is translated as CASSQDPAPNEQFF.

The chain links TRBV11-2 to TRBJ2-7, with TRBD1 matching 7 bases. V lost 5 bases, J lost 2 bases, and 12 bases stayed unmatched. CDR1 is SGHAT, CDR2 FQNNGV, per germline. The CDR3 is 16 residues long. CDR3 amino acids: CASSHPPDRLTYEQYF. DNA for the CDR3: TGTGCCAGCAGCCACCCCCCGGACAGGTTAACCTACGAGCAGTACTTC.